Listed below are T cell receptor beta chains from one sample, sequenced in a study of OX40 agonist ivuxolimab in advanced cancers. Method: immunoSEQ multiplex PCR; TCRdb's copy keeps in-frame clones and lacks some. The sample lists about 66,000 clones, 90% to 95% occurring once. Sample: CD4+ or CD8+ T cells sorted from blood, taken in a trial of the OX40 agonist ivuxolimab. All receptors derive from an adult with an advanced solid tumor such as melanoma, head and neck, liver or kidney cancer. CDR3s include the opening cysteine and the closing phenylalanine or tryptophan. Fields, in order: CDR3 protein, CDR3 DNA, V gene, clone size, J gene, D gene. A D gene is named only where the DNA matches it firmly. Some rows mark clone size as missing; the rest say once, few, many or name a class of expanded clone.

CASNPGAVANEKLFF | TGTGCCAGTAACCCGGGGGCGGTCGCTAATGAAAAACTGTTTTTT | TRBV19 | NA | TRBJ1-4 | NA
CASSWTGNSNQPQHF | TGCGCCAGCAGCTGGACAGGGAATAGCAATCAGCCCCAGCATTTT | TRBV5-1 | NA | TRBJ1-5 | TRBD1
CASSLGPEQYF | TGTGCCAGCAGCTTAGGACCCGAGCAGTACTTC | TRBV7-9 | NA | TRBJ2-7 | NA
CASTGGGGWQPQHF | TGTGCCAGTACTGGGGGGGGAGGCTGGCAGCCCCAGCATTTT | TRBV19 | NA | TRBJ1-5 | NA
CASSYSSVVSEQYF | TGTGCCAGCAGTTACTCGTCCGTTGTATCCGAGCAGTACTTC | TRBV6-5 | NA | TRBJ2-7 | NA
CASSGGQPSGANVLTF | TGCGCCAGCAGCGGAGGACAGCCCTCTGGGGCCAACGTCCTGACTTTC | TRBV5-1 | few | TRBJ2-6 | NA
CASSQSPDSYNSPLHF | TGCGCCAGCAGTCAATCGCCAGACTCCTATAATTCACCCCTCCACTTT | TRBV23-1 | NA | TRBJ1-6 | NA
CASSLGQGVETQYF | TGTGCCAGTAGTCTCGGACAGGGAGTGGAGACCCAGTACTTC | TRBV19 | NA | TRBJ2-5 | TRBD1
CATGRGGVADTQQYF | TGTGCCACCGGTCGGGGTGGAGTAGCCGATACGCAGCAGTACTTC | TRBV5-4 | NA | TRBJ2-7 | NA
CASSSPLGFGAFF | TGTGCCAGCAGCTCACCTCTGGGGTTCGGAGCTTTCTTT | TRBV6-5 | NA | TRBJ1-1 | NA
CASSLVPGTDTQYF | TGTGCCAGCAGCTTAGTTCCGGGGACAGATACGCAGTATTTT | TRBV7-9 | once | TRBJ2-3 | NA
CASSPRVGTEAFF | TGTGCCAGTAGTCCTAGGGTGGGGACTGAAGCTTTCTTT | TRBV19 | NA | TRBJ1-1 | NA
CASSSTSGSYNEQFF | TGCGCCAGCAGCTCGACTAGCGGCTCCTACAATGAGCAGTTCTTC | TRBV5-1 | once | TRBJ2-1 | TRBD2
CSVWAKVSNEQFF | TGCAGCGTCTGGGCTAAAGTAAGCAATGAGCAGTTCTTC | TRBV29-1 | NA | TRBJ2-1 | NA
CASSFFPGDKQETQYF | TGCGCCAGCAGCTTTTTTCCCGGGGACAAACAAGAGACCCAGTACTTC | TRBV5-1 | once | TRBJ2-5 | NA
CASSSLRTGQETQYF | TGTGCCAGCAGCTCGCTTCGGACAGGGCAAGAGACCCAGTACTTC | TRBV7-6 | NA | TRBJ2-5 | TRBD1
CASTLRDPNTEAFF | TGTGCCAGCACCCTCCGGGACCCTAACACTGAAGCTTTCTTT | TRBV6-6 | NA | TRBJ1-1 | NA
CASRHTVLGELFF | TGTGCCAGCAGACACACAGTCCTCGGGGAGCTGTTTTTT | TRBV6-5 | once | TRBJ2-2 | NA
CASSFSTGPRNQPQHF | TGTGCCAGCAGCTTCTCGACAGGGCCGAGGAATCAGCCCCAGCATTTT | TRBV5-6 | NA | TRBJ1-5 | TRBD1
CASSPADRFGEQYF | TGTGCCAGCAGCCCGGCCGACAGGTTTGGAGAGCAGTACTTC | TRBV28 | NA | TRBJ2-7 | NA
CASSLGPAGGTQETQYF | TGTGCCAGCAGCTTGGGTCCAGCGGGAGGGACCCAAGAGACCCAGTACTTC | TRBV5-4 | NA | TRBJ2-5 | TRBD2
CASSQDSLLVHNEQFF | TGCGCCAGCAGCCAAGATAGCCTCCTCGTACACAATGAGCAGTTCTTC | TRBV4-1 | NA | TRBJ2-1 | NA
CASSEAGGTRSTDTQYF | TGTGCCAGCAGTGAAGCGGGCGGGACCCGTAGCACAGATACGCAGTATTTT | TRBV6-1 | NA | TRBJ2-3 | NA
CASSLGDFLDTQYF | TGCGCCAGCAGCCTGGGGGACTTCCTCGATACGCAGTATTTT | TRBV5-1 | NA | TRBJ2-3 | NA
CASRGTGKNIQYF | TGTGCCAGCCGGGGGACAGGGAAAAACATTCAGTACTTC | TRBV28 | NA | TRBJ2-4 | TRBD1
CASSPRGEDQETQYF | TGTGCCAGCTCACCGAGGGGGGAGGACCAAGAGACCCAGTACTTC | TRBV18 | NA | TRBJ2-5 | NA
CASSGDLVWGEQFF | TGCGCCAGCAGTGGGGATTTGGTTTGGGGTGAGCAGTTCTTC | TRBV10-1 | NA | TRBJ2-1 | NA
CAISASGEGEKLFF | TGTGCCATCAGTGCGTCAGGGGAAGGTGAAAAACTGTTTTTT | TRBV10-3 | NA | TRBJ1-4 | NA
CASSVELAGVHEQYF | TGTGCCAGCAGCGTAGAACTAGCGGGAGTCCACGAGCAGTACTTC | TRBV9 | NA | TRBJ2-7 | TRBD2
CASSSTSGSLRETQYF | TGCGCCAGCAGCTCCACTAGCGGGAGTCTTAGGGAGACCCAGTACTTC | TRBV5-1 | NA | TRBJ2-5 | TRBD2
CASSLGGLVTGELFF | TGTGCCAGCAGCCTCGGGGGACTTGTCACCGGGGAGCTGTTTTTT | TRBV11-3 | NA | TRBJ2-2 | NA
CASRMLGGSDGYTF | TGTGCCAGCAGGATGCTTGGGGGGAGCGATGGCTACACCTTC | TRBV2 | NA | TRBJ1-2 | NA
CASSLGTSRSANEQFF | TGCGCCAGCAGCTTGGGAACCAGCAGGTCAGCCAATGAGCAGTTCTTC | TRBV5-1 | NA | TRBJ2-1 | NA
CAIEGGPNSGNTIYF | TGTGCCATCGAAGGGGGACCCAACTCTGGAAACACCATATATTTT | TRBV10-3 | NA | TRBJ1-3 | NA
CATGQPNYEQYF | TGTGCCACCGGACAGCCGAACTACGAGCAGTACTTC | TRBV10-3 | once | TRBJ2-7 | NA
CASSPTGIYQETQYF | TGCGCCAGCAGCCCAACAGGGATTTACCAAGAGACCCAGTACTTC | TRBV5-1 | few | TRBJ2-5 | NA
CAISLDRGGPDTQYF | TGTGCCATCAGTCTGGACAGGGGAGGACCAGATACGCAGTATTTT | TRBV10-3 | once | TRBJ2-3 | TRBD1
CASSPGPSDTQYF | TGCGCCAGCAGTCCAGGACCATCAGATACGCAGTATTTT | TRBV10-1 | NA | TRBJ2-3 | NA
CASSRQGGETTQYF | TGTGCCAGCTCACGACAGGGGGGGGAGACTACGCAGTATTTT | TRBV18 | NA | TRBJ2-3 | TRBD1
CASGRGTQYF | TGTGCCAGCGGCCGGGGGACCCAGTACTTC | TRBV27 | NA | TRBJ2-5 | NA
CASSPEDYYGYTF | TGTGCCAGCTCACCTGAGGACTACTATGGCTACACCTTC | TRBV18 | NA | TRBJ1-2 | NA
CASSSATGDNSPLHF | TGTGCCAGCAGTTCGGCTACAGGGGATAATTCACCCCTCCACTTT | TRBV25-1 | NA | TRBJ1-6 | TRBD1
CASSPGWDGYTF | TGTGCCAGCAGCCCCGGATGGGATGGCTACACCTTC | TRBV11-2 | NA | TRBJ1-2 | NA
CASSSDREGYRRQYF | TGTGCCAGCAGCTCGGACAGAGAAGGATATCGTAGGCAGTATTTT | TRBV5-4 | NA | TRBJ2-3 | NA
CASSGDRNNEQFF | TGTGCCAGCAGTGGAGACAGGAACAATGAGCAGTTCTTC | TRBV11-3 | once | TRBJ2-1 | NA
CANPLNEQFF | TGTGCCAACCCCCTAAATGAGCAGTTCTTC | TRBV19 | NA | TRBJ2-1 | NA
CASSQPASQVEAFF | TGCGCCAGCAGCCAACCAGCTTCCCAGGTTGAAGCTTTCTTT | TRBV4-1 | NA | TRBJ1-1 | NA